This T cell receptor beta chain was identified in a study of cytomegalovirus exposure and HLA in healthy donors. Notes on the study in general: Through in vitro validation, three CMV-associated chains were shown to be specific for CMV antigens.

Turning to this clone: Its antigen is currently unknown.

PCR amplification relied on 60 Vbeta primers (plus 13 Jbeta primers). The table came from immunoSEQ multiplex PCR; TCRdb's copy has only in-frame clones and leaves some out. The repertoire holds some 87,000 clones, with about three quarters as singletons. V lost 6 bases and J lost 5, with 10 bases in between. Germline lookup yields CDR1 SGHAT and CDR2 FQNNGV. The length of the CDR3 is 12 residues. The chain joins TRBV11-2 to TRBJ1-1, with D possibly TRBD1 on 6 matching bases. The sample consisted of PBMCs. The sequence was collected from a woman in her forties or fifties in good health and CMV-seropositive. Here the CDR3 DNA reads TGTGCCAGCAGTCCAAGGGGGACTGAAGCTTTCTTT. Translating gives CASSPRGTEAFF.